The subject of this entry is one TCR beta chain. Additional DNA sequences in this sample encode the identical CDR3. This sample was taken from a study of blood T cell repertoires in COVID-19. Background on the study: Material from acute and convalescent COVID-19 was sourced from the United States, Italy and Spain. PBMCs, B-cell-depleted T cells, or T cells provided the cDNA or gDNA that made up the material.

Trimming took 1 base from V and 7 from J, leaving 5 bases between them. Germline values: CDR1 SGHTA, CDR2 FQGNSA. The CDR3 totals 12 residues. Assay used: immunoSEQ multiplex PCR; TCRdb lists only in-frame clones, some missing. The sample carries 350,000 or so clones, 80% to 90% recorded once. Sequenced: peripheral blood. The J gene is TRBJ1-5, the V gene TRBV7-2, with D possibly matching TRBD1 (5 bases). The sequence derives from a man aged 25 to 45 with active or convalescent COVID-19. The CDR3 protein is CASSLGGQPQHF. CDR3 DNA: TGTGCCAGCAGCTTAGGGGGCCAGCCCCAGCATTTT.